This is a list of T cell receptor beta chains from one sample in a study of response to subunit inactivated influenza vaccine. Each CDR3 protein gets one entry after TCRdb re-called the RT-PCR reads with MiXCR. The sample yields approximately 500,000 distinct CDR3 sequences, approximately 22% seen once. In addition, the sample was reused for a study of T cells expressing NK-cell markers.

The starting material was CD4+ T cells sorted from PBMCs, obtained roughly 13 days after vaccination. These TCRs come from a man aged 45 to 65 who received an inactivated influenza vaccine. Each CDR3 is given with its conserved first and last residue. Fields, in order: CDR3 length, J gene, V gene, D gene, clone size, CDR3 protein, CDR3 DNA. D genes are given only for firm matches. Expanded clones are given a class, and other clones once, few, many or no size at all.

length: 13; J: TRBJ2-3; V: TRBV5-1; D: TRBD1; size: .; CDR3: CASSWTGEDTQYF; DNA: TGCGCCAGCAGCTGGACAGGCGAAGATACGCAGTATTTT
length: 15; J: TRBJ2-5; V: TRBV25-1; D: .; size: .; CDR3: CASSEFLGPQETQYF; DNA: TGTGCCAGCAGTGAATTTCTAGGTCCCCAAGAGACCCAGTACTTC
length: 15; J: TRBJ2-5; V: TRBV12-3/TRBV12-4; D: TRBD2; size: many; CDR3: CASSYRTSGEETQYF; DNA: TGTGCCAGCAGTTACCGGACTAGCGGGGAAGAGACCCAGTACTTC
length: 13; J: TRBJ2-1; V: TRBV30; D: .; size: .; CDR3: CAWSTGTANEQFF; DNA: TGTGCCTGGAGTACTGGGACGGCTAATGAGCAGTTCTTC
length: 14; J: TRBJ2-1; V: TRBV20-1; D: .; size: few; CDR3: CSAMGRIEYNEQFF; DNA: TGCAGTGCTATGGGAAGAATAGAGTACAATGAGCAGTTCTTC
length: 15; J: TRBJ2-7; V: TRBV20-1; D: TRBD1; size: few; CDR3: CSATDRGQSIGEQYF; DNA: TGCAGTGCTACGGACAGGGGGCAATCTATCGGCGAGCAGTACTTC
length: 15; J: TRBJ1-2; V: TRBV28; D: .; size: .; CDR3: CASSPRTWPNYGYTF; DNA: TGTGCCAGCAGTCCCCGGACCTGGCCAAACTATGGCTACACCTTC
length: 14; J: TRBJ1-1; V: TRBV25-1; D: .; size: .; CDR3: CASSPPQGNTEAFF; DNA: TGTGCCAGCAGTCCTCCACAGGGGAACACTGAAGCTTTCTTT
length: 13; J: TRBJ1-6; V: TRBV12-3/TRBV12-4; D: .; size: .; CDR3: CASSLSPPSPLHF; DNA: TGTGCCAGCAGTCTTAGCCCCCCCTCACCCCTCCACTTT
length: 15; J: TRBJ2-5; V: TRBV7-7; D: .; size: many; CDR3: CASSLVPGAQETQYF; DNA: TGTGCTAGCAGCTTAGTCCCAGGGGCCCAAGAGACCCAGTACTTC
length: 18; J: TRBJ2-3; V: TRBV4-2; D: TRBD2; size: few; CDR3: CASSQESSSGGYTDTQYF; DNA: TGTGCCAGCAGCCAAGAAAGTAGCAGCGGGGGATACACAGATACGCAGTATTTT
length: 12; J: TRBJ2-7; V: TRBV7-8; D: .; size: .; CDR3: CASRGTSPEQYF; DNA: TGTGCCAGCAGGGGGACATCACCCGAGCAGTACTTC
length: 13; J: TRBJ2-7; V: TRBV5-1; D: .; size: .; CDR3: CASSVTPITEQYF; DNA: TGCGCCAGCAGCGTTACCCCCATTACCGAGCAGTACTTC
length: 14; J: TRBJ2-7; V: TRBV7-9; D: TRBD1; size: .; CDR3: CASSPRGQDYEQYF; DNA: TGTGCCAGCAGCCCAAGGGGACAGGACTACGAGCAGTACTTC
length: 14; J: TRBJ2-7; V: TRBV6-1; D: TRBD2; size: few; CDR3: CASSEAGGIYEQYF; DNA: TGTGCCAGCAGTGAGGCGGGGGGGATCTACGAGCAGTACTTC
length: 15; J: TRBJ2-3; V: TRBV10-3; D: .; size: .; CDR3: CAISELGLSTDTQYF; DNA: TGTGCCATCAGTGAGTTGGGGCTGAGCACAGATACGCAGTATTTT
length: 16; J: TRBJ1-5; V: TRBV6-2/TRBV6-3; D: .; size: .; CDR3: CASSYESGARNQPQHF; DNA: TGTGCCAGCAGTTATGAGTCCGGGGCACGGAATCAGCCCCAGCATTTT
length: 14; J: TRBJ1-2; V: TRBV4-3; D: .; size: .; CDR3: CASSQDRSGYGYTF; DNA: TGCGCCAGCAGCCAAGATAGATCCGGTTATGGCTACACCTTC
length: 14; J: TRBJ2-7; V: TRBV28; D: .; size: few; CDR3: CASSPPLGLGMQYF; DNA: TGTGCCAGCAGTCCCCCCCTGGGACTTGGGATGCAGTACTTC
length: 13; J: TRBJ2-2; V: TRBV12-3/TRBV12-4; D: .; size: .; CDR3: CASGGPGSGELFF; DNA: TGTGCCAGCGGGGGCCCCGGTTCCGGGGAGCTGTTTTTT
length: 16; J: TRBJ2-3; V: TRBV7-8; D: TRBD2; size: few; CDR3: CASSFTSGGSTDTQYF; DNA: TGTGCCAGCAGCTTCACTAGCGGGGGTAGCACAGATACGCAGTATTTT
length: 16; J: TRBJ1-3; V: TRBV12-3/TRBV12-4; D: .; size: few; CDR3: CASSPNVRGTGNTIYF; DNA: TGTGCCAGCAGCCCGAACGTCAGGGGCACGGGAAACACCATATATTTT
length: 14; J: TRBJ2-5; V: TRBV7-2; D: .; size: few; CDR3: CASSPRPGRETQYF; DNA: TGTGCCAGCAGCCCTAGACCGGGGCGGGAGACCCAGTACTTC
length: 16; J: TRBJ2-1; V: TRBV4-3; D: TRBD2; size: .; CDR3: CASSLNSGATYNEQFF; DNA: TGCGCCAGCAGCCTCAATAGCGGGGCGACCTACAATGAGCAGTTCTTC
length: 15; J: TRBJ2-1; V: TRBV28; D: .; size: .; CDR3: CASNSNPPRLRGQFF; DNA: TGTGCCAGCAACTCCAATCCCCCGAGGCTTCGGGGGCAGTTCTTC
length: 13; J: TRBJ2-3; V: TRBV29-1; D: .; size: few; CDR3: CSVEFWAVDTQYF; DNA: TGCAGCGTTGAATTTTGGGCGGTGGATACGCAGTATTTT
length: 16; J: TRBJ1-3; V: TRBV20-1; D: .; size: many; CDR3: CSARVVGKSSGNTIYF; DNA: TGCAGTGCTAGAGTAGTAGGAAAAAGCTCTGGAAACACCATATATTTT
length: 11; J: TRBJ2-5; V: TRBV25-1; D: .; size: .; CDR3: CSSSVYETQYF; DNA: TGTTCCAGCAGTGTGTATGAGACCCAGTACTTC
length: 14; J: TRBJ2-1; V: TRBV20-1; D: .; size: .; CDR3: CSARPRPDYNEQFF; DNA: TGCAGTGCTAGACCACGCCCGGACTACAATGAGCAGTTCTTC
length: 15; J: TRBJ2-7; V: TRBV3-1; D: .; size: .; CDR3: CASSQAGTPAYEQYF; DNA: TGTGCCAGCAGCCAAGCCGGGACTCCCGCCTACGAGCAGTACTTC
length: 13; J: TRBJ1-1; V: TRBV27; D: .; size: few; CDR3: CASSPGPGAEAFF; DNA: TGTGCCAGCAGTCCTGGACCGGGGGCTGAAGCTTTCTTT
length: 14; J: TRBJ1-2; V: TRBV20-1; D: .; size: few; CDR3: CSARDFGRDYGYTF; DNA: TGCAGTGCTAGAGATTTCGGCAGAGACTATGGCTACACCTTC
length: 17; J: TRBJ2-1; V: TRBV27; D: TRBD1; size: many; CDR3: CASSPPSGTGSYNEQFF; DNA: TGTGCCAGCAGTCCCCCCTCCGGGACAGGCTCCTACAATGAGCAGTTCTTC
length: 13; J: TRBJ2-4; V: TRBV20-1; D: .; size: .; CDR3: CSARGGLGNIQYF; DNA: TGCAGTGCTAGAGGAGGGCTAGGGAACATTCAGTACTTC
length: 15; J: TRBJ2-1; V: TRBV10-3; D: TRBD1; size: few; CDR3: CAISNPGTGENEQFF; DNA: TGTGCCATCAGTAATCCCGGGACAGGGGAAAATGAGCAGTTCTTC
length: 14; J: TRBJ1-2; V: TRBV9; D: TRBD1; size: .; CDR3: CASSATGAGGGYTF; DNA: TGTGCCAGCAGCGCCACAGGGGCTGGGGGGGGCTACACCTTC
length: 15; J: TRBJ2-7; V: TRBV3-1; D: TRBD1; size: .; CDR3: CASSHEGQGSYEQYF; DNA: TGTGCCAGCAGCCATGAGGGACAGGGAAGCTACGAGCAGTACTTC
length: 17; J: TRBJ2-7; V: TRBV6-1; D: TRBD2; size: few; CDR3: CATQTRTSGRALYEQYF; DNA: TGTGCCACGCAGACACGTACTAGCGGGAGGGCCCTCTACGAGCAGTACTTC
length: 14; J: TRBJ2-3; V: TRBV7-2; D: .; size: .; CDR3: CASSTRRGADTQYF; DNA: TGTGCCAGCAGCACCCGACGCGGAGCAGATACGCAGTATTTT
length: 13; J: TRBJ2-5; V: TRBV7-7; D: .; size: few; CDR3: CASSLYFTETQYF; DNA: TGTGCCAGCAGCTTATATTTCACCGAGACCCAGTACTTC
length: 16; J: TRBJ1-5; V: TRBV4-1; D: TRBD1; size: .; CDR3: CASSQGQGASNQPQHF; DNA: TGCGCCAGCAGCCAAGGACAGGGGGCAAGCAATCAGCCCCAGCATTTT
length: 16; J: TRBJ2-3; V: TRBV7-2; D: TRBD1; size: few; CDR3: CASSGRDRGRTDTQYF; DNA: TGTGCCAGCAGCGGGCGAGACAGGGGTCGTACAGATACGCAGTATTTT
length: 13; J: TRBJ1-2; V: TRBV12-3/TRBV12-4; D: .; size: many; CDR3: CASSPIGRSGYTF; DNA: TGTGCCAGCAGCCCCATTGGGCGATCCGGCTACACCTTC
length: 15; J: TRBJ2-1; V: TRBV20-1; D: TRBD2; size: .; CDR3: CSANPPTSGYNEQFF; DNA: TGCAGTGCTAACCCCCCGACTAGCGGCTACAATGAGCAGTTCTTC
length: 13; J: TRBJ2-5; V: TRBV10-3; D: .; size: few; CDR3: CAISDSPGETQYF; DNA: TGTGCCATCAGTGATTCCCCAGGGGAGACCCAGTACTTC
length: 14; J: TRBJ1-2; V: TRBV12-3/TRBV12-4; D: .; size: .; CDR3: CASSSSRGWYGYTF; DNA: TGTGCCAGCAGCTCTAGCAGGGGTTGGTATGGCTACACCTTC